The next 13 T cell receptor beta chains were all read from a single sample in a study of regulatory T cells in long-lasting Graves disease. Time point indicated: newly diagnosed GD, antithyroid drugs for less than 3 months. Following extraction of RNA from PBMCs, that RNA was used to make the TCR library. In building TCR beta libraries, iRepertoire HTBI primers were used together with Arm-PCR of CDR3 regions. One entry per CDR3 protein, called by TCRdb with MiXCR from the multiplex PCR reads. Of approximately 540,000 distinct CDR3 sequences in the sample, about 12% are singletons; the top ten hold almost 9%. The sample was also linked to a second study, of T cells in Graves' hyperthyroidism and ophthalmopathy.

The sequencing used peripheral blood mononuclear cells (PBMCs), collected at new diagnosis, from a patient treated with antithyroid drugs. The receptors shown here come from a woman in her 30s with Graves disease.

The chain joins TRBV19 to TRBJ2-3; TRBD2 matches 9 bases. In germline, CDR1 is LNHDA, CDR2 SQIVND (reference sequence). CDR3 size: 16 residues. With 5 bases clipped from V and 1 base from J, the junction kept 7 bases outside the gene matches. The CDR3 coding sequence is TGTGCCAGTAGTCCTCAACGGACTAGCGGCACAGATACGCAGTATTTT. Protein: CASSPQRTSGTDTQYF.

The rearrangement uses TRBV18 and TRBJ1-5; perhaps TRBD1 as D (5 bases). Germline-derived CDR1 and CDR2 are KGHSH and LQKENI. V was cut by 3 bases and J by 5 bases, with 20 bases left in between. The CDR3 consists of 17 residues. CDR3 DNA sequence: TGTGCCAGCTCACCCCCCATCATCGAGGGGTACTATCAGCCCCAGCATTTT. Its protein is CASSPPIIEGYYQPQHF.

The chain combines TRBV19 with TRBJ1-4, with D possibly TRBD1 on 5 matching bases. The CDR3 has 14 residues. The germline V gene encodes CDR1 LNHDA and CDR2 SQIVND (reference sequence). V was clipped by 7 bases and J by 0 bases, with 9 bases between them. The CDR3 here is CASKTVATNEKLFF. CDR3 in DNA: TGTGCCAGTAAGACAGTTGCAACTAATGAAAAACTGTTTTTT.

This chain connects TRBV20-1 to TRBJ2-1; unclear D gene. CDR1 DFQATT and CDR2 SNEGSKA come from the germline V gene (reference sequence). The V and J ends lost 0 bases and 14 bases respectively, with 8 bases between them. This CDR3 comprises 10 residues. CDR3 residues: CSARDIGKFF. In nucleotides, the CDR3 is TGCAGTGCTAGAGACATAGGCAAGTTCTTC.

This clonotype was picked up many times. The chain recombines TRBV5-1 with TRBJ1-2; the match to TRBD1 covers 9 bases. The length of the CDR3 is 14 residues. Germline assignment: CDR1 SGHRS and CDR2 YFSETQ. The junction had 7 bases not matched to a gene; V was cut back by 4 bases and J by 6 bases. The CDR3 protein is CASSRDRVRDGYTF. The CDR3 nucleotides read TGCGCCAGCAGCCGGGACAGGGTGCGCGATGGCTACACCTTC.

This clonotype appeared many times. The chain carries TRBV11-2 and TRBJ2-7; the match to TRBD2 covers 9 bases. Germline CDR1 SGHAT, CDR2 FQNNGV. The ends lost 3 bases at V and 4 bases at J; junction bases unmatched: 10. This CDR3 is built from 16 residues. The CDR3 here is CASSFTSGTSIYEQYF. DNA for the CDR3: TGTGCCAGCAGCTTCACCTCCGGGACTAGCATATACGAGCAGTACTTC.

Many counts were recorded for this clonotype. CDR3 bases: TGTGCCTGGAGTGTAACTGCATTTCGCTCTGGGGCCAACGTCCTGACTTTC. Encoded protein: CAWSVTAFRSGANVLTF. This sequence joins TRBV30 and TRBJ2-6; D gene unclear. CDR3 length: 17 amino acids. V was trimmed by 0 bases and J by 0 bases, leaving 12 bases between them. Germline CDR1 is GTSNPN and CDR2 is SVGIG (reference sequence).

This rearrangement joins TRBV28 to TRBJ1-6, with D hard to call. CDR3 length: 18 amino acids. V shed 2 bases and J shed 0 bases, with 14 bases lying between them. Germline V gene sequence: CDR1 MDHEN, CDR2 SYDVKM. For the CDR3, the DNA is TGTGCCAGCAGTTTAAGGGATCTAAGGAGCTCCTATAATTCACCCCTCCACTTT. Protein product: CASSLRDLRSSYNSPLHF.

The J gene is TRBJ1-1, the V gene TRBV5-1; 9 bases fit TRBD1. This CDR3 is 15 amino acids long. Germline V gene data show CDR1 as SGHRS and CDR2 as YFSETQ. V dropped 4 bases and J dropped 4; count of bases not matched to a gene: 8. DNA for the CDR3: TGCGCCAGCAGCCGGATGGGACAGGGAATCACTGAAGCTTTCTTT. Translated, it gives CASSRMGQGITEAFF.

This sequence joins TRBV9 and TRBJ2-1; D may be TRBD1 or TRBD2 (5 bases each). The germline CDR1 and CDR2 sequences are SGDLS and YYNGEE. V was clipped by 0 bases and J by 0 bases, with 13 bases between them. There are 17 residues in the CDR3. CDR3 nucleotides: TGTGCCAGCAGCGTAGGTCGGGACCCCAGCTCCTACAATGAGCAGTTCTTC. This gives the protein CASSVGRDPSSYNEQFF.

This clonotype was recorded at least ten times. The chain couples TRBV12-3 or TRBV12-4 to TRBJ2-5, with D maybe TRBD2 (6 bases). The closer fit of TRBJ2-1 to the DNA end suggests the J call may be wrong. CDR3 size: 15 residues. The CDR3, as DNA: TGTGCCAGCAGTTCCGGCCCCCGGAGGGGCAATGAGCAGTTCTTC. Translation gives CASSSGPRRGNEQFF.

The DNA for the CDR3 is TGTGCCCTTACGACAGGGAACTATGGCTACACCTTC. It is translated as CALTTGNYGYTF. The gene calls are TRBV30 and TRBJ1-2, with 7 bases aligning to TRBD1. The V and J ends lost 8 bases and 2 bases, in that order; junction bases with no gene match: 5. The germline gives CDR1 GTSNPN, CDR2 SVGIG (reference sequence). CDR3 length equals 12 residues.

This clonotype has ten or more counts. The chain links TRBV20-1 to TRBJ1-1; D gene ambiguous. The ends were cut back, 3 bases at V and 1 base at J, with 6 bases in the middle. The CDR3 has 12 amino acids. The V gene's germline CDR1 is DFQATT and CDR2 SNEGSKA (reference sequence). CDR3 DNA: TGCAGTGCTAGGGGCAGGAACACTGAAGCTTTCTTT. This encodes CSARGRNTEAFF.